Each of the 16 T cell receptor beta chains below was sequenced from the same sample in a study of T cell changes during pregnancy in multiple sclerosis. Method: immunoSEQ multiplex PCR; TCRdb's copy keeps in-frame clones and lacks some. The sample shows fewer than 75,000 clones, 75% to 95% of them seen only once. The sample in question was CD8+ T cells from peripheral blood mononuclear cells, obtained before pregnancy. These TCRs come from a female donor with multiple sclerosis, enrolled in a pregnancy study.

With regard to this clone: Germline is not matched at one junction end, which may reflect a read error. The rearrangement joins TRBV19 to TRBJ1-5; 8 nucleotides match TRBD1. Germline V gene sequence: CDR1 LNHDA, CDR2 SQIVND (reference sequence). This CDR3 has 16 amino acids. Here the CDR3 reads CASSVDRGSADQPQHF. In DNA, the CDR3 is TGTGCCAGTAGTGTAGACAGGGGATCGGCGGATCAGCCCCAGCATTTT.

The gene calls are TRBV10-2 and TRBJ2-3; a weak D match, TRBD1 (6 bases). The CDR3 extends over 14 amino acids. V lost 4 bases to trimming and J lost 4 bases, with 12 bases between them. Per germline, CDR1 WSHSY and CDR2 SAAADI. The CDR3 protein is CASSVGAGADTQYF. The CDR3 DNA is TGCGCCAGCAGTGTAGGAGCAGGGGCAGATACGCAGTATTTT.

This chain links TRBV7-3 with TRBJ2-2; no clear D. Trimming left V 2 bases short and J 3 bases short, with 16 bases between. The CDR3 is 17 residues long. Per the germline V gene, CDR1 is SGHTA and CDR2 is FQGTGA. The CDR3 spells CASSLYPSSPDTGELFF. The CDR3 nucleotides are TGTGCCAGCAGCTTATATCCCTCCTCCCCGGACACCGGGGAGCTGTTTTTT. Filled out from reference TRBV7-3 and TRBJ2-2, the complete variable domain reads GAGVSQTPSNKVTEKGKYVELRCDPISGHTALYWYRQSLGQGPEFLIYFQGTGAADDSGLPNDRFFAVRPEGSVSTLKIQRTERGDSAVYLCASSLYPSSPDTGELFFGEGSRLTVL.

On this clone: Compared with germline, one end of the junction differs, possibly owing to a read error. The chain has TRBV20-1 and TRBJ2-7; 7 nucleotides agree with TRBD1. This CDR3 has 8 residues. Per germline, CDR1 DFQATT and CDR2 SNEGSKA (reference sequence). The CDR3 region has the DNA TGCAGTGCTGACAGGGCGAACTTC. Its protein is CSADRANF.

The rearrangement uses TRBV5-1 and TRBJ2-5; no clear D gene. Germline V gene lookup returns CDR1 SGHRS and CDR2 YFSETQ. The length of the CDR3 is 15 residues. Trimming left V 4 bases short and J 0 bases short, with 13 bases between. CDR3 region: CASSPPSVYQETQYF. CDR3 nucleotide sequence: TGCGCCAGCAGCCCTCCTAGTGTGTACCAAGAGACCCAGTACTTC.

The chain carries TRBV29-1 and TRBJ2-7, with 8 nucleotides matching TRBD2. Trimming took 3 bases from V and 5 from J; bases not matched to a gene: 6. The length of the CDR3 is 13 residues. From germline, CDR1 is SQVTM and CDR2 ANQGSEA. CDR3 sequence reads: CSVEVQRGNEQYF. For the CDR3, the DNA is TGCAGCGTTGAGGTACAGCGGGGGAACGAGCAGTACTTC.

The CDR3 reads CASSQGLQDYGYTF. The CDR3 DNA reads as TGTGCCAGCAGCCAAGGGCTCCAGGACTATGGCTACACCTTC. The rearrangement uses TRBV14 and TRBJ1-2; D gene unclear. The CDR3 is 14 residues long. Germline V gene data show CDR1 as SGHDN and CDR2 as FVKESK. Trimming took 1 base from V and 3 from J, leaving 9 bases between them.

V and J are TRBV5-1 and TRBJ2-1; 7 bases match TRBD1. With V trimmed by 0 bases and J by 2 bases, 2 bases remained unmatched. The V gene's germline CDR1 is SGHRS and CDR2 YFSETQ. The CDR3 length is 15 residues. The CDR3 protein is CASSLGQGPYNEQFF. The CDR3, as DNA: TGCGCCAGCAGCTTGGGACAGGGCCCCTACAATGAGCAGTTCTTC.

The rearrangement joins TRBV28 to TRBJ2-7; 11 bases are a match to TRBD1. V shed 3 bases, J shed 7 bases, and the junction held 8 bases outside the gene matches. The CDR3 consists of 15 residues. From germline, CDR1 is MDHEN and CDR2 SYDVKM. CDR3 loop: CASSFSGQGAGEQYF. As DNA, the CDR3 is TGTGCCAGCAGTTTTTCCGGACAGGGGGCGGGGGAGCAGTACTTC.

This clone was picked up one time. This chain connects TRBV29-1 to TRBJ2-7; D perhaps matches TRBD1 (6 bases). The CDR3 length is 12 residues. CDR1 is SQVTM and CDR2 is ANQGSEA in the germline V gene. Trimming removed 5 bases from V and 7 bases from J, with 15 bases in between. The CDR3 DNA is TGCAGCGTTAAGGTGGGGGCGAGGGAGCAGTACTTC. This translates into CSVKVGAREQYF.

This sequence joins TRBV7-9 and TRBJ1-1; D call uncertain. Deletions cut 3 bases from V and 0 bases from J, with 11 bases between. Per germline, CDR1 SEHNR and CDR2 FQNEAQ (reference sequence). CDR3 length: 15 amino acids. CDR3 sequence (DNA): TGTGCCAGCAGCTTTTCGACGGGTATGAACACTGAAGCTTTCTTT. This encodes CASSFSTGMNTEAFF.

The chain combines TRBV27 with TRBJ1-1, with D tentatively TRBD1 (5 bases). The CDR3 contains 11 residues. CDR1 and CDR2 from the germline V gene are MNHEY and SMNVEV (reference sequence). This chain's CDR3 is CGAGLNTEAFF. CDR3 DNA sequence: TGTGGCGCAGGGTTGAACACTGAAGCTTTCTTT.

The V gene is TRBV11-2, the J gene TRBJ2-7; tentative D call: TRBD2 (5 bases). Germline V gene sequence: CDR1 SGHAT, CDR2 FQNNGV. V was pared by 6 bases and J by 4 bases, with 16 bases between. This CDR3 region has 14 residues. CDR3 sequence (DNA): TGTGCCAGCAGTCCCGATGGACGGGAATACGAGCAGTACTTC. It is translated as CASSPDGREYEQYF.

This chain uses TRBV7-2 with TRBJ1-5; perhaps TRBD1 as D (5 bases). Germline CDR1 is SGHTA and CDR2 is FQGNSA. This CDR3 has 12 residues. The germline V and J ends were trimmed by 5 bases and 6 bases, with 8 bases remaining between them. The CDR3 DNA follows: TGTGCCAGCAGCATTCAGGGTCAGCCCCAGCATTTT. Protein: CASSIQGQPQHF.

The chain has TRBV5-1 and TRBJ1-1; TRBD1 is a possible D gene (5 bases). The CDR3 has 16 amino acids. Per the germline V gene, CDR1 is SGHRS and CDR2 is YFSETQ. V gave up 2 bases and J gave up 0 bases, with 14 bases separating them. The CDR3 protein is CASSFGTDYMNTEAFF. The CDR3 region has the DNA TGCGCCAGCAGCTTCGGGACGGACTATATGAACACTGAAGCTTTCTTT.

V and J are TRBV29-1 and TRBJ1-4; no definite D call. Germline CDR1 reads SQVTM; CDR2 reads ANQGSEA. V lost 6 bases, J lost 6 bases, and 20 bases lay in between. The CDR3 contains 15 residues. CDR3 sequence reads: CSVHTSSRGDEKLFF. CDR3 sequence (DNA): TGCAGCGTCCACACGTCGTCGCGGGGAGATGAAAAACTGTTTTTT.